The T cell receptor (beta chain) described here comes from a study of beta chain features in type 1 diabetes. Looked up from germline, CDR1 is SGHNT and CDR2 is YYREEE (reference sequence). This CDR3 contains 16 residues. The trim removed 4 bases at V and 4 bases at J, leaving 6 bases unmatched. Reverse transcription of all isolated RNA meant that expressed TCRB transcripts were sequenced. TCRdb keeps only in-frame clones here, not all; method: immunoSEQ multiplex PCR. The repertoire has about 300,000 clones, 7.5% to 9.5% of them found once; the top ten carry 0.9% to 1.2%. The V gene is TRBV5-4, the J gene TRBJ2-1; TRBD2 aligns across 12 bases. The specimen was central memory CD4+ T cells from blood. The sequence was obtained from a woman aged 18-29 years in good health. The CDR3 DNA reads TGTGCCAGCAGCCCTGGACTAGCGGGGCTGTACAATGAGCAGTTCTTC. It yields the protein CASSPGLAGLYNEQFF.